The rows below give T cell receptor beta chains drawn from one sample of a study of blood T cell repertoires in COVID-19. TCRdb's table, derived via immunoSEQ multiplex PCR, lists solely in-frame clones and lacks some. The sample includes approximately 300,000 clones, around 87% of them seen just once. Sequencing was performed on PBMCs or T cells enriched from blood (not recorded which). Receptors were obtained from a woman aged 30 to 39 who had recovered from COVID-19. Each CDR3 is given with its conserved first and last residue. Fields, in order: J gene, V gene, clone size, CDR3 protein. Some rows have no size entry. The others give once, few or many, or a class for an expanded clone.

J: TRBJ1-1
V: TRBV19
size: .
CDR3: CASSIDRGGAFF

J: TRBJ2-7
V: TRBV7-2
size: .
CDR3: CASSFIPGGLSYEQYF

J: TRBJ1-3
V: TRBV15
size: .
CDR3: CATSRVGGSGNTIYF

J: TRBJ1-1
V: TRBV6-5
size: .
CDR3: CASSYLWIGGTEAFF

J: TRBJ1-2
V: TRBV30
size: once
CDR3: CAWRYSGYGYTF

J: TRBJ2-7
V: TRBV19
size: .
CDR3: CASSRTGGSYEQYF

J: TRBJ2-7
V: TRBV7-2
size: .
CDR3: CASSLVRGYEQYF

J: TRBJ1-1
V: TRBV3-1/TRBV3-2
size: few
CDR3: CASSLTPNTEAFF

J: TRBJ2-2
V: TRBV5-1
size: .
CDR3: CASSQWDRNTGELFF

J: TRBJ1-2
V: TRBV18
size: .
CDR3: CASSARQGADYGYTF

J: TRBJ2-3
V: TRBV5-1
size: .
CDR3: CASRGLEASDTQYF

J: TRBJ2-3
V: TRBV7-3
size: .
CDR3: CASSPLGGPGVASTDTQYF

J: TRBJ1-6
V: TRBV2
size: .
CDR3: CASSGDSYNSPLHF

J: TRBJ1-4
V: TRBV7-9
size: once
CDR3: CASSPGGYEKLFF

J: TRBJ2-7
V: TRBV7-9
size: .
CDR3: CASSGRTASYEQYF

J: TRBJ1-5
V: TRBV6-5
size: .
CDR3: CASSYWGGNQPQHF

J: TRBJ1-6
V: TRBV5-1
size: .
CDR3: CASSLEGQGRSPLHF

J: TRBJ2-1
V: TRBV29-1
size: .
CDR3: CSVEAGETNEQFF

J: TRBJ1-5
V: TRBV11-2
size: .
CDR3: CASSLLGGAGQPQHF

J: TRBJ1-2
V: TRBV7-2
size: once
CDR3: CASSSPLTGQRYGYTF

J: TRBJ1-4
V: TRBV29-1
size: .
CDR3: CSVPGQGVLGEKLFF

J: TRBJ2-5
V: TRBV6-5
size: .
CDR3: CASSQGSETQYF

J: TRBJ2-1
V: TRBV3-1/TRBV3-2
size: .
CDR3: CASSPVLAGFNEQFF

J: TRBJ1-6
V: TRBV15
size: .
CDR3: CATSIGGTPYNSPLHF

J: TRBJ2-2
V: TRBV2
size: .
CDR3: CASSSQNTGELFF

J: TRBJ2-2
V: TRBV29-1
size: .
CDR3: CSVGPGGSGELFF

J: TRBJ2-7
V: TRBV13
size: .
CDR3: CASSFYTPGSEQYF

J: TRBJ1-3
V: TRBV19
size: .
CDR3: CASSMGETGNTIYF

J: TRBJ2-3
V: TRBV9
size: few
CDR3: CASSVASTDTQYF

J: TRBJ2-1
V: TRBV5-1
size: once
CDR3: CASGTSGHTTYNEQFF

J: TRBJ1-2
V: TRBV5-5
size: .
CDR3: CASSQGWGTAPYGYTF

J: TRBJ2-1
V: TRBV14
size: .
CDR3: CASSQEDSNEQFF

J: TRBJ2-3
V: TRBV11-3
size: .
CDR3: CASSQEPGLATDTQYF

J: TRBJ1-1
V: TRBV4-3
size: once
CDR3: CASSQLGQGNTEAFF

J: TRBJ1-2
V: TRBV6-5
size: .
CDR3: CASRESGHSYGYTF

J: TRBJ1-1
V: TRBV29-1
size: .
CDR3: CSVVGGGVNTEAFF

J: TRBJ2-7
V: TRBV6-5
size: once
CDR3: CASSRLAGDYEQYF

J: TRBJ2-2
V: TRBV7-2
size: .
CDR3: CASSLHGTTANTGELFF

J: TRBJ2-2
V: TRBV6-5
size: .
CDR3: CASRHQGGELFF

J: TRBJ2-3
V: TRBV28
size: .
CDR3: CATMRAGERTDTQYF